The source of this T cell receptor beta chain is a study of T cells in women clearing cervical HPV infection. Study as a whole: Case blood drawn at lesion detection; control blood after infection cleared.

A word on this clone: The read falls 3 residues short of the CDR3 end, and the missing part is taken from the germline J gene.

The V and J ends lost 5 bases and 1 base respectively, with 14 bases between them. Germline CDR1 DFQATT, CDR2 SNEGSKA (reference sequence). The CDR3 sequence is 14 residues long. The table came from immunoSEQ multiplex PCR; TCRdb's copy has only in-frame clones and leaves some out. The sample's table shows fewer than 30,000 clones. This TCR derives from a woman between 18 and 70 years old with a cervical HPV16 infection that either progressed to CIN3+ or cleared (not recorded which). The chain carries TRBV20-1 and TRBJ1-2; D perhaps matches TRBD1 (6 bases). Specimen: blood buffy coat. CDR3 residues: CSAPGQRNNYGYTF. The sequenced part of the CDR3 DNA is TGCAGTGCTCCCGGACAGCGAAATAACTATGGC.